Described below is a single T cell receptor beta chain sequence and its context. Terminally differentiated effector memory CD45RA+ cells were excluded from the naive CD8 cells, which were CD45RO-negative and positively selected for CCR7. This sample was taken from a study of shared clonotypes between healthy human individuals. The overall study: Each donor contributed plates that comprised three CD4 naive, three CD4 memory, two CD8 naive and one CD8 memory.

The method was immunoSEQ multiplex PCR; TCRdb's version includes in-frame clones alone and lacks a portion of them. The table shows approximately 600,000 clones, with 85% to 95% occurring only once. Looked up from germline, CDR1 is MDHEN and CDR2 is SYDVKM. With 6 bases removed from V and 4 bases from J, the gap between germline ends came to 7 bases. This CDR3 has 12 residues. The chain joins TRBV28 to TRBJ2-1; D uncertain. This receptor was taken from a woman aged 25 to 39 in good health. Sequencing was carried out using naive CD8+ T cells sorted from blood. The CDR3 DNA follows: TGTGCCAGCAGCGGGCTGTACAATGAGCAGTTCTTC. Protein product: CASSGLYNEQFF. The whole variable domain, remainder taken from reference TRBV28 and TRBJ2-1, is DVKVTQSSRYLVKRTGEKVFLECVQDMDHENMFWYRQDPGLGLRLIYFSYDVKMKEKGDIPEGYSVSREKKERFSLILESASTNQTSMYLCASSGLYNEQFFGPGTRLTVL.